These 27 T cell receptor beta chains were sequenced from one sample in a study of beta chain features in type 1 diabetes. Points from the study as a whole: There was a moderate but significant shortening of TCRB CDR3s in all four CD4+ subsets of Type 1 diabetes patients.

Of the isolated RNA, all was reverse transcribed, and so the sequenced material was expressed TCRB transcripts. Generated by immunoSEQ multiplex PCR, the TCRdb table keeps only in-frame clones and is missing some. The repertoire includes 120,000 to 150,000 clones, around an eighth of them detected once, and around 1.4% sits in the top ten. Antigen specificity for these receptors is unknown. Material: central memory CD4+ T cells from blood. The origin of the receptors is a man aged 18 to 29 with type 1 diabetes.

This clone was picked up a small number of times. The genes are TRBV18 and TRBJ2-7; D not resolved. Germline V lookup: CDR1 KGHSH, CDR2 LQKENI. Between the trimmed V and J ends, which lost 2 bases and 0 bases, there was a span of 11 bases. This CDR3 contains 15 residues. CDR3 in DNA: TGTGCCAGCTCACCAACTGGGGTCCTCTCCTACGAGCAGTACTTC. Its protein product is CASSPTGVLSYEQYF.

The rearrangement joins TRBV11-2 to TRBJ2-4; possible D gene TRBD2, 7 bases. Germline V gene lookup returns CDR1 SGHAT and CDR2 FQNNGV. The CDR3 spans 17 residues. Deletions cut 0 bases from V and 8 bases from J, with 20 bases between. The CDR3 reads CASSLEGLRGLLDIQYF. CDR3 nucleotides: TGTGCCAGCAGCTTAGAGGGACTAAGGGGGTTGTTGGACATTCAGTACTTC.

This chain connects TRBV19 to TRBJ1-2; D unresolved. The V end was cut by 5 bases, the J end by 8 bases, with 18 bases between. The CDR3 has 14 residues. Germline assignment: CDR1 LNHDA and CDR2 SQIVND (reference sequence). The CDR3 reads CASSVTAAGQGYTF. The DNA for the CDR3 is TGTGCCAGTAGTGTAACAGCCGCGGGTCAAGGCTACACCTTC.

In nucleotides, the CDR3 is TGTGCCAGCAGCTACAGGGCCGCGAACACTGAAGCTTTCTTT. This sequence encodes CASSYRAANTEAFF. The chain joins TRBV6-1 to TRBJ1-1; tentative D call: TRBD1 (6 bases). The V gene lost 6 bases and the J gene lost 1 base, with 12 bases spanning the gap. CDR1 and CDR2 (germline): MNHNS, SASEGT. The CDR3 runs to 14 residues.

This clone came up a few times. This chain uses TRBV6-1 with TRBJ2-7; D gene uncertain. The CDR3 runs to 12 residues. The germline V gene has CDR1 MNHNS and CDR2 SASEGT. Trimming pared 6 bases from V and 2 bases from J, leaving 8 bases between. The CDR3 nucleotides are TGTGCCAGCAGCCCCCAGACCTACGAGCAGTACTTC. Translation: CASSPQTYEQYF.

The CDR3 DNA sequence: TGTGCCGGGGGTGACCAGCGGAGTTCCTACAATGAGCAGTTCTTC. This translates into CAGGDQRSSYNEQFF. The chain carries TRBV7-9 and TRBJ2-1; D could derive from TRBD1 or TRBD2 (5 bases each). In germline, CDR1 is SEHNR, CDR2 FQNEAQ (reference sequence). Trimming cost V 11 bases and J 1 base, with 18 bases left between them. The CDR3 is 15 amino acids.

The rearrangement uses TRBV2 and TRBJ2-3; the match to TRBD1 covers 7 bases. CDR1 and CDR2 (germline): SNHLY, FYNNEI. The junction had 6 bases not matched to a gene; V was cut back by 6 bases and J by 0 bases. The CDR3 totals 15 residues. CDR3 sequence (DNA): TGTGCCAGCAGGGTCACAGGGGTTAGCACAGATACGCAGTATTTT. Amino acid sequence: CASRVTGVSTDTQYF.

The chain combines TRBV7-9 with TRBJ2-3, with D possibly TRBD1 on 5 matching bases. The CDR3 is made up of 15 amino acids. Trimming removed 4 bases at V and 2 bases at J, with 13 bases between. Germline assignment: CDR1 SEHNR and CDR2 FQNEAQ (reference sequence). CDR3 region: CASSSPTVYTDTQYF. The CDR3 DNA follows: TGTGCCAGCAGCTCCCCGACAGTTTACACAGATACGCAGTATTTT.

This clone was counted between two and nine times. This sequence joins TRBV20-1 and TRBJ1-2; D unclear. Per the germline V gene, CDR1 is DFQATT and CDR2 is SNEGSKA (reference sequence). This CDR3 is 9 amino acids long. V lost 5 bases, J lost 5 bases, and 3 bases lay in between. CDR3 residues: CSASYGYTF. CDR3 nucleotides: TGCAGTGCTTCATATGGCTACACCTTC.

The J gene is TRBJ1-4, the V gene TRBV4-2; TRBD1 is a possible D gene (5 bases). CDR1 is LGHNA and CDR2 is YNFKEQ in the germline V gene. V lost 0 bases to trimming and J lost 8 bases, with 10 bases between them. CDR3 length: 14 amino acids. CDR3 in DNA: TGTGCCAGCAGCCAAGATACGGGACGGGAAAAACTGTTTTTT. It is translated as CASSQDTGREKLFF.

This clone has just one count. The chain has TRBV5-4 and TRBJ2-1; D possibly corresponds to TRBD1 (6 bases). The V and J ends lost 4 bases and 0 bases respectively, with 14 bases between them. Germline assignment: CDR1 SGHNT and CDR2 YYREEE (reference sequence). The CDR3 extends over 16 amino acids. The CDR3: CASSKTGASSYNEQFF. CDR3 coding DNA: TGTGCCAGCAGCAAGACAGGTGCCAGCTCCTACAATGAGCAGTTCTTC.

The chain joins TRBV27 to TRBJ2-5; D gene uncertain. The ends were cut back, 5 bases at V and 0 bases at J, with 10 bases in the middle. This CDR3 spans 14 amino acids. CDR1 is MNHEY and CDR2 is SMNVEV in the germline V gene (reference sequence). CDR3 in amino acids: CASSPWTNQETQYF. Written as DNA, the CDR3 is TGTGCCAGCAGTCCCTGGACCAACCAAGAGACCCAGTACTTC.

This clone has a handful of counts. The CDR3 here is CASPEPPSGGAIDTQYF. The CDR3 DNA is TGTGCCAGCCCCGAACCCCCTAGCGGGGGGGCAATTGATACGCAGTATTTT. The chain uses TRBV7-9 and TRBJ2-3, with 12 bases identical to TRBD2. V was clipped by 8 bases and J by 6 bases; unmatched bases: 15. The CDR3 length is 17 residues. Germline CDR1 SEHNR, CDR2 FQNEAQ (reference sequence).

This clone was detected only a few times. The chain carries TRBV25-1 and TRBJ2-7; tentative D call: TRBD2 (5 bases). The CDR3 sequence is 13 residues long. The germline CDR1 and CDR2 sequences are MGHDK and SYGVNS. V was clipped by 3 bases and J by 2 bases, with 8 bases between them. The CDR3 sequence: CASSEAGPYEQYF. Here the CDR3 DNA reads TGTGCCAGCAGTGAGGCGGGTCCCTACGAGCAGTACTTC.

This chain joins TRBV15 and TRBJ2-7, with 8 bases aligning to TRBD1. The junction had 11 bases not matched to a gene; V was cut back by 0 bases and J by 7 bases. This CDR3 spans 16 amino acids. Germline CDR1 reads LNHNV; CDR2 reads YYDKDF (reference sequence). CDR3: CATSRDTGTGLREQYF. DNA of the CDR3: TGTGCCACCAGCAGAGATACCGGGACAGGCTTGCGGGAGCAGTACTTC.

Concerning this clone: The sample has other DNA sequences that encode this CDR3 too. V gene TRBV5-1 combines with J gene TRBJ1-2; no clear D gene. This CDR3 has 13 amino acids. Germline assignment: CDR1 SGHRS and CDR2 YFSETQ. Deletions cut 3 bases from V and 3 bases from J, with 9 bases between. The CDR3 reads CASSSQEDYGYTF. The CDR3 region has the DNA TGCGCCAGCAGCTCCCAAGAAGACTATGGCTACACCTTC.

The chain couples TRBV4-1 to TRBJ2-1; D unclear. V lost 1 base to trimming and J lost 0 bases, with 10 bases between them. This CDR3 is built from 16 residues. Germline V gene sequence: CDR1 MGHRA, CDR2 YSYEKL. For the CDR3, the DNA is TGCGCCAGCAGCCAAGGGAGCCAAAGCTCCTACAATGAGCAGTTCTTC. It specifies CASSQGSQSSYNEQFF.

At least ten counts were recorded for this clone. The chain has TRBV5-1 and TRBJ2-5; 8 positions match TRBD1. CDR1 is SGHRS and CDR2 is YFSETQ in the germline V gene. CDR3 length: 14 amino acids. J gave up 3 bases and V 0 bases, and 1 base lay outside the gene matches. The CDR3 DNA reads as TGCGCCAGCAGCTTGGGGGGACAGGAAGAGACCCAGTACTTC. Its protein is CASSLGGQEETQYF.

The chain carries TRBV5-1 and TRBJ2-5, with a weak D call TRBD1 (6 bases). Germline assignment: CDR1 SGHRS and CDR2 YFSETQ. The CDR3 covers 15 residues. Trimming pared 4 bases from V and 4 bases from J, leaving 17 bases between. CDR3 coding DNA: TGCGCCAGCAGCGACGGGACACCTGGGGCAGAGACCCAGTACTTC. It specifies CASSDGTPGAETQYF.

DNA of the CDR3: TGTGCCAGCAGTCGGAGGGAGGGGGCCGGCACAGATACGCAGTATTTT. Translated: CASSRREGAGTDTQYF. The chain is built from TRBV7-8 and TRBJ2-3; D could derive from TRBD1 or TRBD2 (7 bases each). The CDR3 is 16 amino acids. Germline-derived CDR1 and CDR2 are SGHVS and FQNEAQ. V was pared by 6 bases and J by 1 base, with 17 bases between.

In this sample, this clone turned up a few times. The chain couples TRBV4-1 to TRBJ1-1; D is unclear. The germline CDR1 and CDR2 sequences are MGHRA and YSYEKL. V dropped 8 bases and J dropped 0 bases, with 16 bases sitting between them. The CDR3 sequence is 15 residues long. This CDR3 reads CASRREAILNTEAFF. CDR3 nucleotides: TGCGCCAGCCGAAGGGAGGCCATCCTGAACACTGAAGCTTTCTTT.

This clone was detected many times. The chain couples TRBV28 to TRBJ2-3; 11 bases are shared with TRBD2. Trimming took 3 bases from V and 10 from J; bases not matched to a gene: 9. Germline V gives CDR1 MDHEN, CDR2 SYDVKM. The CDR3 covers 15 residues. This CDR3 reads CASSFISGGAGSQYF. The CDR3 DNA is TGTGCCAGCAGTTTTATTAGCGGGGGGGCCGGATCGCAGTATTTT.

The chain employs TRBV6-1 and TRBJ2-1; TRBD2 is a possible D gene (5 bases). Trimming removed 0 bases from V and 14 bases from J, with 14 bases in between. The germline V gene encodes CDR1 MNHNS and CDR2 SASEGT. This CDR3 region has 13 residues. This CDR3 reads CASSEAGNSLKFF. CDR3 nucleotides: TGTGCCAGCAGTGAAGCCGGGAACAGTCTAAAGTTCTTC.

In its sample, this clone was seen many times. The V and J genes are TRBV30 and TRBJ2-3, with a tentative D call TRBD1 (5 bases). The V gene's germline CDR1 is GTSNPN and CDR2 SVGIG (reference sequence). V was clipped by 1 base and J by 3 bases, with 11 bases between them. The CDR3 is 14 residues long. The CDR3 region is CAWSDFSGTDTQYF. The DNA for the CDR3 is TGTGCCTGGAGTGACTTTTCAGGGACAGATACGCAGTATTTT.

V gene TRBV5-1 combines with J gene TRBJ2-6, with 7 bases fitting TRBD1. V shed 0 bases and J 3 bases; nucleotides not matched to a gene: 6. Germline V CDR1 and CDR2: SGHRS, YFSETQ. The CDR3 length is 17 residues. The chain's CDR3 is CASSLGFTGVGANVLTF. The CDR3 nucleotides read TGCGCCAGCAGCTTGGGTTTTACAGGGGTTGGGGCCAACGTCCTGACTTTC.

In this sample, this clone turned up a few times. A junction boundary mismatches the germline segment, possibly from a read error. CDR3 nucleotides: TGTGCCGGGAGCGGGGTAGCTAGCACAGATACGCAGTATTTT. Translating gives CAGSGVASTDTQYF. This chain connects TRBV30 to TRBJ2-3; the match to TRBD2 covers 7 bases. CDR3 length equals 14 residues. Looked up from germline, CDR1 is GTSNPN and CDR2 is SVGIG (reference sequence).

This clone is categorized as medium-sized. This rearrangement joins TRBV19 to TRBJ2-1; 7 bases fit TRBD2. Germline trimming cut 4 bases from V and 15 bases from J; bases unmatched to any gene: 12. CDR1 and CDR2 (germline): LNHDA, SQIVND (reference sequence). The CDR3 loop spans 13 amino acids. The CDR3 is CASSSTSVTVGFF. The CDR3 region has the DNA TGTGCCAGTAGTAGCACTAGCGTTACCGTGGGGTTCTTC.